This is a list of T cell receptor beta chains from one sample in a study of beta chain features in type 1 diabetes. Sequencing was performed with immunoSEQ multiplex PCR; in TCRdb, only in-frame clones are kept and a portion is missing. Among about 400,000 clones, 10% to 15% were seen once, and the ten largest hold around 0.01%. The specimen was naive CD4+ T cells from blood. These receptor sequences come from a woman aged 18-29 years with type 1 diabetes. Each CDR3 is given with its conserved first and last residue. D genes are given only for firm matches. Size is omitted from some rows. Given values are once, few, many or a class for expanded clones.

TRBV6-5	TRBJ2-5	15	TRBD2	few	CASSYRLAGQETQYF	TGTGCCAGCAGTTACCGCCTAGCGGGGCAAGAGACCCAGTACTTC
TRBV5-6	TRBJ2-2	14	-	-	CASSTGTRTGELFF	TGTGCCAGCAGCACCGGTACTCGAACCGGGGAGCTGTTTTTT
TRBV5-1	TRBJ1-5	13	TRBD1	few	CASSRTGDQPQHF	TGCGCCAGCAGCAGAACAGGGGATCAGCCCCAGCATTTT
TRBV30	TRBJ2-7	14	TRBD1	-	CAWSRTGPTYEQYF	TGTGCCTGGAGTAGGACAGGACCTACCTACGAGCAGTACTTC
TRBV4-3	TRBJ1-2	15	-	-	CASSQDLSRGYGYTF	TGCGCCAGCAGCCAAGATCTGAGCCGGGGCTATGGCTACACCTTC
TRBV12-5	TRBJ2-5	13	-	few	CASGPDLQETQYF	TGTGCTAGTGGTCCGGACTTACAAGAGACCCAGTACTTC
TRBV7-2	TRBJ2-5	16	TRBD2	-	CASSLVPGTSQETQYF	TGTGCCAGCAGCTTAGTTCCTGGGACTAGCCAAGAGACCCAGTACTTC
TRBV19	TRBJ2-2	14	-	few	CASRAPGDTGELFF	TGTGCCAGTAGGGCCCCCGGGGACACCGGGGAGCTGTTTTTT
TRBV5-6	TRBJ2-7	11	-	few	CATLQGNEQYF	TGTGCCACTTTACAGGGAAACGAGCAGTACTTC
TRBV11-2	TRBJ2-1	13	-	-	CASNPVRYNEQFF	TGTGCCAGCAACCCGGTCCGTTACAATGAGCAGTTCTTC
TRBV25-1	TRBJ2-7	14	TRBD2	few	CASRSSGSSYEQYF	TGTGCCAGCAGGTCTAGCGGGAGCTCCTACGAGCAGTACTTC
TRBV4-2	TRBJ2-7	13	-	-	CASSPGQLGVQYF	TGTGCCAGCAGCCCTGGACAGCTAGGTGTGCAGTACTTC
TRBV28	TRBJ2-1	14	TRBD2	few	CAAQRTSAYNEQFF	TGTGCCGCACAACGGACTAGCGCCTACAATGAGCAGTTCTTC
TRBV7-2	TRBJ2-5	14	TRBD1	few	CASNRDSVQETQYF	TGTGCCAGCAACCGGGACAGCGTCCAAGAGACCCAGTACTTC
TRBV19	TRBJ2-6	15	TRBD1	few	CASRGQGAGANVLTF	TGTGCCAGTAGAGGACAGGGAGCTGGGGCCAACGTCCTGACTTTC
TRBV28	TRBJ1-1	13	TRBD1	-	CASITRTGLEAFF	TGTGCCAGCATCACCCGGACAGGGCTGGAAGCTTTCTTT
TRBV2	TRBJ1-1	15	-	-	CASSYTGSMNTEAFF	TGTGCCAGCAGTTATACGGGGTCAATGAACACTGAAGCTTTCTTT
TRBV5-1	TRBJ1-2	16	-	few	CASSLGRELAPDGYTF	TGCGCCAGCAGCTTGGGGAGGGAGCTAGCCCCGGATGGCTACACCTTC
TRBV4-3	TRBJ2-4	17	TRBD2	few	CASSTSAGGEAKNIQYF	TGCGCCAGCAGTACCTCTGCGGGAGGGGAGGCCAAAAACATTCAGTACTTC
TRBV4-3	TRBJ2-6	17	-	-	CASSQDLGGSGANVLTF	TGCGCCAGCAGCCAAGATCTGGGGGGCTCTGGGGCCAACGTCCTGACTTTC
TRBV5-1	TRBJ1-3	13	TRBD1	-	CASTGTDGNTIYF	TGCGCCAGCACTGGGACAGATGGAAACACCATATATTTT
TRBV5-4	TRBJ2-2	16	TRBD1	-	CASSTGTGSNTGELFF	TGTGCCAGCAGCACAGGGACAGGGTCGAACACCGGGGAGCTGTTTTTT
TRBV21-1	TRBJ2-5	16	-	few	CASSKAPVSKTGTQYF	TGTGCCAGCAGCAAAGCGCCGGTCTCAAAAACGGGGACCCAGTACTTC
TRBV7-3	TRBJ1-2	15	TRBD1	few	CASSLRPDREYGYTF	TGTGCCAGCAGCTTAAGACCGGACAGGGAATATGGCTACACCTTC
TRBV29-1	TRBJ1-5	13	TRBD1	few	CSAAGGAGQPQHF	TGCAGCGCGGCAGGGGGCGCAGGGCAGCCCCAGCATTTT
TRBV7-8	TRBJ2-7	15	-	few	CASSREQAPTYEQYF	TGTGCCAGCAGCCGAGAACAGGCCCCGACCTACGAGCAGTACTTC
TRBV28	TRBJ2-3	13	-	-	CASFSGSGDTQYF	TGTGCCAGCTTCTCCGGGTCCGGGGATACGCAGTATTTT
TRBV29-1	TRBJ1-1	13	-	once	CSVELAIDTEAFF	TGCAGCGTGGAGTTGGCAATAGACACTGAAGCTTTCTTT
TRBV7-3	TRBJ2-4	14	TRBD1	-	CASSSTGGQNIQYF	TGTGCCAGCAGCTCCACAGGGGGGCAAAACATTCAGTACTTC
TRBV19	TRBJ2-1	14	-	-	CASSIEGPNNEQFF	TGTGCCAGTAGTATAGAGGGCCCTAACAATGAGCAGTTCTTC
TRBV29-1	TRBJ1-5	14	-	-	CSLLGQFSNQPQHF	TGCAGCCTTTTAGGACAGTTTAGCAATCAGCCCCAGCATTTT
TRBV5-6	TRBJ2-1	18	TRBD2	-	CASSLGSSLGLAINEQFF	TGTGCCAGCAGCTTGGGGTCCTCGCTGGGACTAGCAATCAATGAGCAGTTCTTC
TRBV10-3	TRBJ2-7	14	-	few	CAISGTILSYEQYF	TGTGCCATCAGCGGGACAATTCTATCCTACGAGCAGTACTTC
TRBV5-1	TRBJ2-5	15	-	-	CASSLGDWAAETQYF	TGCGCCAGCAGCTTGGGGGACTGGGCCGCGGAGACCCAGTACTTC
TRBV18	TRBJ1-2	15	TRBD1	-	CASSPRSAGGDGYTF	TGTGCCAGCTCACCACGTTCGGCAGGGGGCGATGGCTACACCTTC
TRBV4-2	TRBJ2-5	14	-	-	CASSQEGRTKTQYF	TGTGCCAGCAGCCAGGAAGGAAGAACTAAGACCCAGTACTTC
TRBV6-5	TRBJ1-1	15	-	-	CASSWAGGLNTEAFF	TGTGCCAGCAGTTGGGCAGGAGGGTTGAACACTGAAGCTTTCTTT
TRBV5-1	TRBJ2-2	16	TRBD2	-	CASSPAGRGETGELFF	TGCGCCAGCAGCCCTGCCGGGAGGGGTGAGACCGGGGAGCTGTTTTTT
TRBV11-1	TRBJ2-7	14	-	few	CASSLAGYSYEQYF	TGTGCCAGCAGCCTCGCGGGTTACTCCTACGAGCAGTACTTC
TRBV25-1	TRBJ1-2	18	-	few	CASSDLGQPNLANYGYTF	TGTGCCAGCAGTGATCTCGGACAGCCAAATTTAGCTAACTATGGCTACACCTTC
TRBV7-9	TRBJ1-1	13	-	-	CASSLVYGTEAFF	TGTGCCAGCAGCTTAGTCTACGGGACTGAAGCTTTCTTT
TRBV5-1	TRBJ2-1	15	TRBD1	few	CASSPWDRDNNEQFF	TGCGCCAGCAGCCCGTGGGACAGGGATAACAATGAGCAGTTCTTC
TRBV7-2	TRBJ2-5	16	TRBD1	few	CASSSRTGKGQETQYF	TGTGCCAGCAGCTCGAGGACAGGGAAAGGGCAAGAGACCCAGTACTTC
TRBV5-4	TRBJ2-7	15	TRBD2	few	CASKPGSERDYEQYF	TGTGCCAGCAAACCGGGGTCTGAGCGGGACTACGAGCAGTACTTC
TRBV28	TRBJ1-2	11	-	-	CASVENYGYTF	TGTGCCAGCGTGGAGAACTATGGCTACACCTTC
TRBV7-2	TRBJ2-2	15	-	-	CASSQASSSAGELFF	TGTGCCAGCAGCCAGGCCAGTAGTAGCGCCGGGGAGCTGTTTTTT
TRBV7-9	TRBJ1-5	15	TRBD1	few	CASSLGTGANQPQHF	TGTGCCAGCAGCTTAGGGACAGGCGCCAATCAGCCCCAGCATTTT
TRBV19	TRBJ2-7	15	TRBD1	few	CASSAEGQTRYEQYF	TGTGCCAGTAGTGCCGAGGGACAGACCCGCTACGAGCAGTACTTC
TRBV7-9	TRBJ2-7	16	TRBD1	-	CASSLPRTGITYEQYF	TGTGCCAGCAGCTTACCCCGGACAGGAATAACCTACGAGCAGTACTTC
TRBV7-9	TRBJ1-1	16	-	-	CASRGAGRVMNTEAFF	TGTGCCAGCAGAGGGGCCGGGCGAGTGATGAACACTGAAGCTTTCTTT
TRBV30	TRBJ2-5	11	TRBD2	few	CAGRAAGEQYF	TGTGCCGGGAGGGCTGCGGGGGAGCAGTACTTC
TRBV9	TRBJ1-5	13	-	few	CASSVDEGLPQHF	TGTGCCAGCAGCGTAGACGAGGGCTTGCCCCAGCATTTT
TRBV6-5	TRBJ1-2	14	-	-	CASSYYVRVRGYTF	TGTGCCAGCAGTTACTATGTCCGGGTCCGCGGCTACACCTTC
TRBV29-1	TRBJ2-7	13	TRBD2	-	CSVEGAGAYEQYF	TGCAGCGTTGAAGGAGCGGGAGCGTACGAGCAGTACTTC
TRBV5-8	TRBJ1-2	15	-	few	CASSQERLGRYGYTF	TGTGCCAGCAGCCAAGAACGGTTGGGGCGCTATGGCTACACCTTC
TRBV4-3	TRBJ1-1	14	-	-	CASSQAPRDTEAFF	TGCGCCAGCAGCCAAGCCCCTCGGGACACTGAAGCTTTCTTT
TRBV4-3	TRBJ2-7	15	TRBD2	few	CASSHELAGVLEQYF	TGCGCCAGCAGCCATGAACTAGCGGGAGTGCTTGAGCAGTACTTC
TRBV5-1	TRBJ2-7	13	-	-	CASSFGGMDEQYF	TGCGCCAGCAGCTTTGGCGGGATGGACGAGCAGTACTTC